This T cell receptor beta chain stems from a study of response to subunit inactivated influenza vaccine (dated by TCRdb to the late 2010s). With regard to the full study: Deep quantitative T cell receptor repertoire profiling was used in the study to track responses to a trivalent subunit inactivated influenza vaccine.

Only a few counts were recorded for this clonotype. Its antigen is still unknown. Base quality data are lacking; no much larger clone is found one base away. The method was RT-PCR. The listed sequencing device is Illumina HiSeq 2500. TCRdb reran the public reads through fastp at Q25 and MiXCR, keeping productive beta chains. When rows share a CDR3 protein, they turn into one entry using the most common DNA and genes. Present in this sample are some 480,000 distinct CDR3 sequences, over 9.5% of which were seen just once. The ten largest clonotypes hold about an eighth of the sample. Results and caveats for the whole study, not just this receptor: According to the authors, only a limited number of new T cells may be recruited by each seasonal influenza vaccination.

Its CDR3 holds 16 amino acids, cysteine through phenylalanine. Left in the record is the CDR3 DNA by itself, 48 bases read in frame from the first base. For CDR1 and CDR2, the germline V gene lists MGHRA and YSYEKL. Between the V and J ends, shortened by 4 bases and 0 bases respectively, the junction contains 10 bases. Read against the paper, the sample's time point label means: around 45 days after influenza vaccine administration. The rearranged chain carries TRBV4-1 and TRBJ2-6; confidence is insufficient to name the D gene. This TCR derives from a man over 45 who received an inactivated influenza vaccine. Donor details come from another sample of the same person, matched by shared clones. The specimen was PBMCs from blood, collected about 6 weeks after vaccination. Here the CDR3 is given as CASSRQGHSGANVLTF. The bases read TGCGCCAGCAGCCGCCAAGGTCACTCTGGGGCCAACGTCCTGACTTTC.